The 16 T cell receptor beta chains below were found in one sample sequenced in a study of neurological immune-mediated disorders. One entry per CDR3 protein results from TCRdb running MiXCR on the 5' RACE reads. The sample lists 50,000 to 80,000 distinct CDR3 sequences, around 3.7% occurring once. The sequenced material came from PBMCs. The source of these receptors is a middle-aged man with multiple sclerosis.

This clonotype was counted ten times or more. The gene calls are TRBV20-1 and TRBJ1-4; TRBD1 might be the D (5 bases). Trimming pared 6 bases from V and 6 bases from J, leaving 17 bases between. The germline V gene has CDR1 DFQATT and CDR2 SNEGSKA (reference sequence). There are 14 residues in the CDR3. CDR3 nucleotides: TGCAGTGCATCGGGGGGACTAGGGGATGAAAAACTGTTTTTT. Translating gives CSASGGLGDEKLFF.

In its sample, this clonotype was seen many times. The chain links TRBV20-1 to TRBJ1-3, with D unresolved. The CDR3 is 14 residues long. Germline assignment: CDR1 DFQATT and CDR2 SNEGSKA (reference sequence). With 0 bases removed from V and 0 bases from J, the gap between germline ends came to 6 bases. The CDR3 DNA follows: TGCAGTGCTAGAGATTTAAGCTCTGGAAACACCATATATTTT. Translating gives CSARDLSSGNTIYF.

The chain employs TRBV12-3 or TRBV12-4 and TRBJ2-3, with D uncertain. This CDR3 region has 15 residues. The V gene lost 2 bases and the J gene lost 1 base, with 10 bases spanning the gap. CDR3 sequence: CASSLKQFRTDTQYF. The CDR3, as DNA: TGTGCCAGCAGTTTAAAACAGTTTCGCACAGATACGCAGTATTTT.

This clonotype was found many times. The chain combines TRBV7-6 with TRBJ2-7; D perhaps matches TRBD1 (6 bases). Germline CDR1 reads SGHVS; CDR2 reads FNYEAQ. The CDR3 consists of 15 residues. Between the trimmed V and J ends, which lost 1 base and 6 bases, there was a span of 16 bases. CDR3 nucleotide sequence: TGTGCCAGCAGCTTAGGGTCTCAAGGGACAAGCGAGCAGTACTTC. Amino acid sequence: CASSLGSQGTSEQYF. Together with reference TRBV7-6 and TRBJ2-7, the CDR3 gives the full variable domain: GAGVSQSPRYKVTKRGQDVALRCDPISGHVSLYWYRQALGQGPEFLTYFNYEAQQDKSGLPNDRFSAERPEGSISTLTIQRTEQRDSAMYRCASSLGSQGTSEQYFGPGTRLTVT.

This clonotype appeared many times. The chain combines TRBV4-1 with TRBJ2-7; 8 bases match TRBD1. J was trimmed by 3 bases and V by 4 bases; bases with no gene match: 5. Germline CDR1 is MGHRA and CDR2 is YSYEKL. The CDR3 runs to 14 residues. Written as DNA, the CDR3 is TGCGCCAGCAGCCCTGACAGGGGAAGCTACGAGCAGTACTTC. It is translated as CASSPDRGSYEQYF.

Many counts were recorded for this clonotype. CDR3 sequence reads: CASSGWDRGTGELFF. The CDR3 region has the DNA TGTGCCAGCAGTGGATGGGACAGGGGAACCGGGGAGCTGTTTTTT. The chain recombines TRBV2 with TRBJ2-2, with 10 bases matching TRBD1. Trimming at V came to 4 bases and at J to 5 bases, leaving 4 bases not matched to a gene. The germline CDR1 and CDR2 sequences are SNHLY and FYNNEI. The CDR3 runs to 15 residues.

This clonotype has a count of ten or more. The J gene is TRBJ1-1, the V gene TRBV5-6, with D unresolved. The CDR3 runs to 13 residues. The V end was cut by 1 base, the J end by 0 bases, with 4 bases between. CDR1 is SGHDT and CDR2 is YYEEEE in the germline V gene. This CDR3 is CASSLFLNTEAFF. CDR3 DNA sequence: TGTGCCAGCAGCTTGTTCTTGAACACTGAAGCTTTCTTT.

This clonotype has more than one count but fewer than ten. The CDR3 does not close with the conserved phenylalanine or tryptophan, likely indicating a read error. The chain combines TRBV12-3 or TRBV12-4 with TRBJ1-2; 8 bases match TRBD1. The length of the CDR3 is 15 residues. Trimming cost V 6 bases and J 2 bases; bases outside gene matches: 8. The CDR3: CASRKRTGLNYGYTN. The CDR3 DNA reads as TGTGCCAGCAGAAAACGGACAGGGCTGAACTATGGCTACACCAAC.

This clonotype was seen only a few times. The J gene is TRBJ1-2, the V gene TRBV12-3 or TRBV12-4; D is undetermined. The CDR3 runs 15 residues. V shed 2 bases and J shed 3 bases, with 13 bases lying between them. The chain's CDR3 is CASSLKSGIHYGYTF. Here the CDR3 DNA reads TGTGCCAGCAGTTTAAAATCCGGGATTCACTATGGCTACACCTTC.

This clonotype was seen ten or more times. V usage is TRBV6-5 and J usage is TRBJ2-4, with D possibly TRBD2 on 7 matching bases. The V end was cut by 8 bases, the J end by 3 bases, with 17 bases between. The CDR3 spans 15 residues. CDR1 and CDR2 from the germline V gene are MNHEY and SVGAGI. The CDR3 reads CASAPRGAGKNIQYF. In DNA form, the CDR3 reads TGTGCCAGCGCCCCCCGGGGGGCCGGCAAAAACATTCAGTACTTC.

This clonotype was counted at least ten times. J is TRBJ2-7 and V is TRBV20-1; TRBD1 aligns across 7 bases. Germline lookup yields CDR1 DFQATT and CDR2 SNEGSKA (reference sequence). V was clipped by 6 bases and J by 5 bases; unmatched bases: 7. The CDR3 is made up of 12 amino acids. The CDR3 loop reads CSAPDRDHEQYF. The DNA of the CDR3 is TGCAGTGCCCCTGACAGGGACCACGAGCAGTACTTC.

This clonotype was observed many times. The V call is TRBV20-1, the J call TRBJ1-1; D is unclear. V lost 3 bases to trimming and J lost 5 bases, with 19 bases between them. This CDR3 contains 15 residues. Looked up from germline, CDR1 is DFQATT and CDR2 is SNEGSKA (reference sequence). The CDR3 DNA sequence: TGCAGTGCTAGGGCTTACGGGGAGGGTGGGACTGAAGCTTTCTTT. This translates into CSARAYGEGGTEAFF.

The chain links TRBV10-2 to TRBJ2-7; 14 nucleotides line up with TRBD2. The ends lost 8 bases at V and 6 bases at J; junction bases unmatched: 3. The length of the CDR3 is 13 residues. Germline lookup yields CDR1 WSHSY and CDR2 SAAADI. This chain's CDR3 is CASGTSGSTEQYF. The CDR3, as DNA: TGCGCCAGCGGGACTAGCGGGAGTACCGAGCAGTACTTC.

There are many counts of this clonotype. The V call is TRBV11-2, the J call TRBJ2-7, with 8 bases identical to TRBD2. With V trimmed by 2 bases and J by 9 bases, 3 bases remained unmatched. CDR3 length equals 12 residues. Germline CDR1 is SGHAT and CDR2 is FQNNGV. CDR3 DNA sequence: TGTGCCAGCAGCTTATCCGCGGGAGGGCAGTACTTC. Residues: CASSLSAGGQYF. The variable domain in full, with the rest retrieved from reference TRBV11-2 and TRBJ2-7, is EAGVAQSPRYKIIEKRQSVAFWCNPISGHATLYWYQQILGQGPKLLIQFQNNGVVDDSQLPKDRFSAERLKGVDSTLKIQPAKLEDSAVYLCASSLSAGGQYFGPGTRLTVT.

To note about this clonotype: At one of its ends the junction is not consistent with the germline gene, which may arise from a read error. The chain combines TRBV3-1 with TRBJ1-1; D is possibly TRBD1 (5 bases). CDR1 is LGHDT, CDR2 YNNKEL, per germline (reference sequence). CDR3 length equals 12 residues. This CDR3 is CDSSKEGTSAFF. The CDR3 nucleotides read TGTGACAGCAGCAAAGAGGGGACTTCGGCTTTCTTT.

This clonotype was detected many times. The rearrangement joins TRBV7-6 to TRBJ2-1; D is possibly TRBD2 (5 bases). Per germline, CDR1 SGHVS and CDR2 FNYEAQ. The CDR3 runs to 15 residues. V lost 5 bases, J lost 0 bases, and 11 bases lay in between. The CDR3 protein is CASSRRGNSYNEQFF. In nucleotides, the CDR3 is TGTGCCAGCAGCCGACGGGGAAACTCCTACAATGAGCAGTTCTTC. Together with reference TRBV7-6 and TRBJ2-1, the CDR3 gives the full variable domain: GAGVSQSPRYKVTKRGQDVALRCDPISGHVSLYWYRQALGQGPEFLTYFNYEAQQDKSGLPNDRFSAERPEGSISTLTIQRTEQRDSAMYRCASSRRGNSYNEQFFGPGTRLTVL.